What follows are 10 T cell receptor beta chains derived from one specimen sequenced in a study of T-cell reconstitution after alpha-beta-depleted transplantation in children. Unique molecular identifiers were built into the TCRbeta library. TCRdb re-derived calls from the PCR reads in MiXCR, one entry per CDR3 protein. Of a few hundred thousand distinct CDR3 sequences listed, around 13% were seen once; the top ten hold around 5.8%. The material was PBMCs from the stem cell graft donor, obtained from the stem cell graft. These TCRs come from a human donor who donated a stem cell graft to a child with combined immunodeficiency.

This clonotype was seen repeatedly, ten times or more. The CDR3: CASSLLEGSYEQYF. The CDR3 bases are TGCGCCAGCAGCTTGTTGGAGGGGTCCTACGAGCAGTACTTC. The rearrangement joins TRBV5-1 to TRBJ2-7, with D tentatively TRBD2 (6 bases). V lost 1 base and J 1 base, leaving 9 bases between the germline ends. This CDR3 contains 14 residues. The germline CDR1 and CDR2 sequences are SGHRS and YFSETQ.

This chain uses TRBV20-1 with TRBJ2-7, with D tentatively TRBD2 (6 bases). The germline CDR1 and CDR2 sequences are DFQATT and SNEGSKA (reference sequence). V was clipped by 1 base and J by 2 bases, with 12 bases between them. The CDR3 has 14 residues. CDR3 coding DNA: TGCAGTGCTAGAGTTGCGGGATATACCTACGAGCAGTACTTC. This encodes CSARVAGYTYEQYF.

This clonotype was seen a few times. The gene calls are TRBV27 and TRBJ2-5, with 13 nucleotides matching TRBD2. Unmatched junction bases numbered 6, after V lost 6 bases and J lost 11 bases. CDR1 and CDR2 from the germline V gene are MNHEY and SMNVEV (reference sequence). The CDR3 runs 13 residues. The CDR3 sequence is CASRGLAGEGQYF. CDR3 nucleotide sequence: TGTGCCAGCAGAGGACTAGCGGGAGAAGGGCAGTACTTC.

This clonotype was observed many times. The J gene is TRBJ2-1, the V gene TRBV29-1; 7 bases line up with TRBD1. The CDR3 has 14 residues. Looked up from germline, CDR1 is SQVTM and CDR2 is ANQGSEA. V shed 4 bases, J shed 3 bases, and the junction held 6 bases outside the gene matches. The CDR3 DNA follows: TGCAGCGTTGTAACACGGGACAGCTACAATGAGCAGTTCTTC. This encodes CSVVTRDSYNEQFF.

This clonotype appeared a few times. V is TRBV7-2 and J is TRBJ2-7; perhaps TRBD1 as D (6 bases). V was pared by 1 base and J by 1 base, with 14 bases between. This CDR3 is built from 16 residues. Germline-derived CDR1 and CDR2 are SGHTA and FQGNSA. CDR3 DNA sequence: TGTGCCAGCAGCTTAGAAACAGGGTATATATCCTACGAGCAGTACTTC. Protein: CASSLETGYISYEQYF.

This clonotype was recorded a few times. V usage is TRBV5-1 and J usage is TRBJ2-6, with 10 bases fitting TRBD2. Looked up from germline, CDR1 is SGHRS and CDR2 is YFSETQ. J was trimmed by 0 bases and V by 7 bases; bases with no gene match: 7. The CDR3 length is 17 residues. The CDR3 here is CASSLAGGRSGANVLTF. The CDR3 region has the DNA TGCGCCAGCTCCTTAGCGGGGGGACGCTCTGGGGCCAACGTCCTGACTTTC.

This clonotype was seen only a few times. The rearrangement links TRBV20-1 to TRBJ2-1; 7 bases line up with TRBD2. The CDR3 sequence is 16 residues long. V shed 2 bases, J shed 4 bases, and the junction held 11 bases outside the gene matches. Germline lookup yields CDR1 DFQATT and CDR2 SNEGSKA (reference sequence). The CDR3: CSARPLNSGHYNEQFF. CDR3 nucleotide sequence: TGCAGTGCTAGACCCCTGAATAGCGGGCATTACAATGAGCAGTTCTTC.

This clonotype was observed a handful of times. V gene TRBV4-3 combines with J gene TRBJ1-2, with D unresolved. Germline V lookup: CDR1 LGHNA, CDR2 YSLEER. CDR3 length: 15 residues. V was pared by 1 base and J by 6 bases, with 15 bases between. CDR3 sequence reads: CASSQVWAGEDGYTF. In nucleotides, the CDR3 is TGCGCCAGCAGCCAAGTATGGGCGGGAGAGGATGGCTACACCTTC.

This clonotype was detected ten times or more. V usage is TRBV7-3 and J usage is TRBJ2-1; unclear D gene. Trimming left V 2 bases short and J 10 bases short, with 12 bases between. The V gene's germline CDR1 is SGHTA and CDR2 FQGTGA. The CDR3 loop spans 13 amino acids. The CDR3 sequence: CASSLGPDSEQFF. In DNA, the CDR3 is TGTGCCAGCAGCTTAGGGCCCGACTCCGAGCAGTTCTTC.

The V call is TRBV12-3 or TRBV12-4, the J call TRBJ2-3; weak D call: TRBD2 (6 bases). The CDR3 covers 15 residues. V gave up 2 bases and J gave up 2 bases, with 11 bases separating them. The CDR3 loop is CASSLYGGATDTQYF. CDR3 in DNA: TGTGCCAGCAGTTTATACGGGGGTGCCACAGATACGCAGTATTTT.